The 8 T cell receptor beta chains in this list originate from one sample, sequenced in a study of blood T cell repertoires in COVID-19. Here immunoSEQ multiplex PCR was the method, and the copy in TCRdb shows in-frame clones only, minus some. The profile covers around 210,000 clones, with about 84% appearing a single time and over 6% taken by the ten largest. Material: peripheral blood. The receptor set was obtained from a woman older than 75 with COVID-19, enrolled during active disease.

The J gene is TRBJ1-6, the V gene TRBV6-6, with unresolved D. Germline assignment: CDR1 MNHNY and CDR2 SVGAGI (reference sequence). This CDR3 is 12 amino acids long. Trimming took off 5 bases at V and 9 bases at J, with 8 bases between the two ends. The CDR3 reads CASSPQASPLHF. Written as DNA, the CDR3 is TGTGCCAGCAGTCCTCAGGCTTCACCCCTCCACTTT.

The rearrangement links TRBV28 to TRBJ2-5, with 8 nucleotides matching TRBD2. Germline V gives CDR1 MDHEN, CDR2 SYDVKM. CDR3 length: 11 residues. After removal of 10 bases from V and 7 bases from J, the junction contained 5 bases not matched to a gene. The CDR3 DNA reads TGTGCCACCAGCGGGAGAGGGACCCAGTACTTC. Translating gives CATSGRGTQYF.

The V call is TRBV10-3, the J call TRBJ2-1, with 8 bases lining up with TRBD2. V shed 4 bases and J 7 bases; nucleotides not matched to a gene: 9. Germline-derived CDR1 and CDR2 are ENHRY and SYGVKD. The CDR3 consists of 15 residues. The CDR3 DNA reads TGTGCCATCAGTGGGCCCGGGGGGGTTGGGAATGAGCAGTTCTTC. Translating it yields CAISGPGGVGNEQFF.

CDR3 sequence reads: CASSGTRDRANYGYTF. In DNA, the CDR3 is TGTGCCAGCAGTGGAACGAGGGACAGGGCTAACTATGGCTACACCTTC. The chain combines TRBV6-1 with TRBJ1-2; 9 bases agree with TRBD1. CDR3 length: 16 amino acids. J gave up 0 bases and V 4 bases, and 6 bases lay outside the gene matches. CDR1 and CDR2 (germline): MNHNS, SASEGT.

The chain employs TRBV5-4 and TRBJ1-6; D is possibly TRBD1 (6 bases). The germline V and J ends were trimmed by 4 bases and 0 bases, with 8 bases remaining between them. Looked up from germline, CDR1 is SGHNT and CDR2 is YYREEE (reference sequence). The length of the CDR3 is 15 residues. The CDR3 spells CASSPDSSYNSPLHF. DNA for the CDR3: TGTGCCAGCAGCCCGGACAGCTCCTATAATTCACCCCTCCACTTT.

The chain recombines TRBV28 with TRBJ1-1; D ambiguous. The CDR3 is 15 amino acids. Per the germline V gene, CDR1 is MDHEN and CDR2 is SYDVKM. Trimming removed 5 bases at V and 1 base at J, with 14 bases between. The chain's CDR3 is CASSPSLEKNTEAFF. The CDR3 nucleotides are TGTGCCAGCAGTCCGAGCTTGGAGAAGAACACTGAAGCTTTCTTT.

The gene calls are TRBV10-2 and TRBJ1-1, with a weak D call TRBD1 (5 bases). The CDR3 runs 14 residues. Trimming stripped 2 bases from V and 5 bases from J, with 12 bases between. In germline, CDR1 is WSHSY, CDR2 SAAADI. In DNA form, the CDR3 reads TGCGCCAGCAGTGAGGCCAGGGTCGGGACTGAAGCTTTCTTT. It translates to CASSEARVGTEAFF.

The chain uses TRBV25-1 and TRBJ1-3; tentative D call: TRBD1 (6 bases). Per germline, CDR1 MGHDK and CDR2 SYGVNS. Trimming took off 3 bases at V and 3 bases at J, with 15 bases between the two ends. The CDR3 covers 16 residues. DNA of the CDR3: TGTGCCAGCAGTGAGTCGCAGGGGTCGTTTGGAAACACCATATATTTT. This codes for CASSESQGSFGNTIYF.